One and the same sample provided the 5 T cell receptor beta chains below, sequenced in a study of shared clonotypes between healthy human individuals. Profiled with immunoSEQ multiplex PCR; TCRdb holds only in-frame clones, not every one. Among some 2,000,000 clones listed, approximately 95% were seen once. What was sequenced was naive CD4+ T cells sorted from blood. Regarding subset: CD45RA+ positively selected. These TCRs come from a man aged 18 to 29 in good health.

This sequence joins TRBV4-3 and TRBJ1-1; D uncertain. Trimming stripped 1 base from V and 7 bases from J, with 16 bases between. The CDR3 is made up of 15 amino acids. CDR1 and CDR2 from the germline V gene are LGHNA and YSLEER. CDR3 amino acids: CASSQGTAGMGEAFF. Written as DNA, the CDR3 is TGCGCCAGCAGCCAAGGTACGGCTGGCATGGGTGAAGCTTTCTTT.

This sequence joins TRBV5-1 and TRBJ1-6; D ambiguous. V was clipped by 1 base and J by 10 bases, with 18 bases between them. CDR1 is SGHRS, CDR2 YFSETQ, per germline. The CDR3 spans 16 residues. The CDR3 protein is CASSLRTGELNSPLHF. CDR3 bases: TGCGCCAGCAGCTTGAGAACCGGGGAATTGAACTCACCCCTCCACTTT.

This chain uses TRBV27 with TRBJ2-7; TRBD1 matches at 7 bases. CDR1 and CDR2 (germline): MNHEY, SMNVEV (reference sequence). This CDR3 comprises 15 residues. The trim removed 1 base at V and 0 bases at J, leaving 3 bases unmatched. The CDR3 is CASSLLDRSSYEQYF. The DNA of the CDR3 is TGTGCCAGCAGTTTATTGGACAGGAGCTCCTACGAGCAGTACTTC.

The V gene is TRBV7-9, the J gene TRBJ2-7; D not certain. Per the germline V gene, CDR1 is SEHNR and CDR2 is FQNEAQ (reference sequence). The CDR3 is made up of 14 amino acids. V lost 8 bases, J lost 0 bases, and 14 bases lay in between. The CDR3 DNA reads TGTGCCAGCGGGTCCCCGCGGTCCTCCTACGAGCAGTACTTC. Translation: CASGSPRSSYEQYF.

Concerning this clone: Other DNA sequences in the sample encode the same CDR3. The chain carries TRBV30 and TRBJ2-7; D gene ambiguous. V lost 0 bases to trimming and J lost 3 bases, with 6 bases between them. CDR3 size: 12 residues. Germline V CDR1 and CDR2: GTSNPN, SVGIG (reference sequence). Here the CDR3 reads CAWSVPGYEQYF. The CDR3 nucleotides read TGTGCCTGGAGTGTACCGGGCTACGAGCAGTACTTC.